The clone carrying this TCR beta chain was detected ten times or more. Trimming removed 3 bases from V and 0 bases from J, with 3 bases in between. The CDR3 has 14 residues. The data originate from a study of T cells after yellow fever vaccination. Researchers made TCR cDNA using 5'RACE template switching, and this step added a universal primer site and UMIs. TCRdb fed the 5' RACE reads into MiXCR, producing one record per CDR3 protein. The sample gives roughly 340,000 distinct CDR3 sequences, roughly 4% of which show up once; roughly 24% is in the top ten. Sequenced here: PBMCs, sampled 5 days after the yellow fever booster vaccination. The TCR was taken from a man aged 18 to 29 who received the YFV17D yellow fever vaccine. The chain uses TRBV12-3 or TRBV12-4 and TRBJ2-6; no clear D gene. Here the CDR3 reads CASSFTSGANVLTF. As DNA, the CDR3 is TGTGCCAGCAGTTTCACCTCTGGGGCCAACGTCCTGACTTTC.